This T cell receptor (beta chain) was documented in a study of shared clonotypes between healthy human individuals. Study outcomes and limitations: Clonotype sharing among donors was thought likely to change with sequencing depth.

This CDR3 has 13 amino acids. Germline CDR1 MNHEY, CDR2 SVGAGI. V was shortened by 8 bases and J by 7 bases, with 15 bases between the two germline ends. Worth noting for this clone: As yet, its antigen is unknown.

Measured with immunoSEQ multiplex PCR; TCRdb has only the in-frame clones, and not every one. The sample has about 2.1 million clones, roughly 93% seen once. CD45RO-negative cells were positively selected for CCR7, leaving out terminally differentiated effector memory CD45RA+ cells. This TCR came from a man between 18 and 35 years old in good health. Some clones in this sample may be carry-over from other donors' samples. The J gene is TRBJ2-4, the V gene TRBV6-5; perhaps D is TRBD1 or TRBD2 (5 bases each). Source material: naive CD8+ T cells from PBMCs. The CDR3 DNA is TGTGCCAGCTCGTCCTGGGGCGGGAACATTCAGTACTTC. It yields the protein CASSSWGGNIQYF.